Detailed here is one TCR beta chain. Germline assignment: CDR1 SGHRS and CDR2 YFSETQ. There are 13 residues in the CDR3. Trimming removed 5 bases from V and 2 bases from J, with 11 bases in between. The data derive from a study of blood T cell repertoires in COVID-19. Study-wide context: The United States, Italy and Spain were the sources of the acute and convalescent COVID-19 samples. The analysed material was cDNA or gDNA that came from T cells, B-cell-depleted T cells, or PBMCs.

Authors' data handling: Reference gene primer amplification gave estimated nucleated cell counts. Some clones are missing from TCRdb's copy, which holds only in-frame ones; the method was immunoSEQ multiplex PCR. That table furnishes V, J and clone size, whereas the DNA furnished D and trimming. Among about 60,000 clones listed, around 90% were seen once. This clonotype was sampled from a man in his 60s with acute or convalescent COVID-19. V and J are TRBV5-1 and TRBJ2-7; D remains ambiguous. The specimen sequenced was peripheral blood. CDR3 residues: CASSRTVPYEQYF. The CDR3 DNA follows: TGCGCCAGCAGTCGAACAGTGCCCTACGAGCAGTACTTC. The full variable domain, completed using reference TRBV5-1 and TRBJ2-7, is KAGVTQTPRYLIKTRGQQVTLSCSPISGHRSVSWYQQTPGQGLQFLFEYFSETQRNKGNFPGRFSGRQFSNSRSEMNVSTLELGDSALYLCASSRTVPYEQYFGPGTRLTVT.